Shown below are 8 T cell receptor beta chains from a single sample sequenced in a study of T cells in localized non-small cell lung cancer. Clones were read by immunoSEQ multiplex PCR, and TCRdb kept only the in-frame ones, dropping some. This sample has more than 2,500 clones, with roughly a quarter found just once. The input for sequencing was lung tumor tissue, taken before any cancer treatment. These receptors were taken from a man aged 40 to 69 with stage I squamous cell lung carcinoma.

The chain is built from TRBV19 and TRBJ1-2; 8 nucleotides line up with TRBD1. This CDR3 is built from 14 residues. Germline V gene lookup returns CDR1 LNHDA and CDR2 SQIVND (reference sequence). Trimming cost V 2 bases and J 8 bases; bases outside gene matches: 7. The CDR3: CASSIPSYRGGYTF. The DNA for the CDR3 is TGTGCCAGTAGTATACCCTCGTACAGGGGGGGCTACACCTTC.

The gene calls are TRBV28 and TRBJ1-4; TRBD1 is a possible D gene (5 bases). The CDR3 runs 13 residues. V lost 9 bases and J 3 bases, leaving 11 bases between the germline ends. Germline V gene data show CDR1 as MDHEN and CDR2 as SYDVKM. The CDR3 DNA follows: TGTGCCAGTCGGTGGGGACCTAATGAAAAACTGTTTTTT. Amino acid sequence: CASRWGPNEKLFF. The full variable domain, completed using reference TRBV28 and TRBJ1-4, is DVKVTQSSRYLVKRTGEKVFLECVQDMDHENMFWYRQDPGLGLRLIYFSYDVKMKEKGDIPEGYSVSREKKERFSLILESASTNQTSMYLCASRWGPNEKLFFGSGTQLSVL.

Within the sample, this clone is medium-sized (0.01 to 0.1%). The CDR3 sequence: CASSSFSGSYEQYF. The CDR3 DNA reads as TGTGCCAGCAGCTCATTTAGCGGCTCCTACGAGCAGTACTTC. V gene TRBV11-3 combines with J gene TRBJ2-7; D possibly corresponds to TRBD2 (6 bases). CDR1 and CDR2 from the germline V gene are SGHNT and YENEEA. The V end was cut by 4 bases, the J end by 0 bases, with 10 bases between. This CDR3 is built from 14 residues.

This clone showed up just a few times. The chain combines TRBV9 with TRBJ2-3; no clear D gene. CDR3 size: 14 residues. From germline, CDR1 is SGDLS and CDR2 YYNGEE. V gave up 5 bases and J gave up 4 bases, with 14 bases separating them. The CDR3 spells CASSEAQGSDTQYF. DNA of the CDR3: TGTGCCAGCAGTGAAGCGCAAGGGTCAGATACGCAGTATTTT.

The rearrangement uses TRBV19 and TRBJ1-2; possible D gene TRBD1, 5 bases. Trimming removed 3 bases from V and 4 bases from J, with 12 bases in between. CDR1 and CDR2 from the germline V gene are LNHDA and SQIVND (reference sequence). The CDR3 loop spans 14 amino acids. CDR3 sequence reads: CASSISGKTYGYTF. In nucleotides, the CDR3 is TGTGCCAGTAGTATCTCAGGGAAGACCTATGGCTACACCTTC.

This clone has only a few counts. The rearrangement links TRBV9 to TRBJ1-2, with D possibly TRBD1 on 5 matching bases. The CDR3 covers 16 residues. Trimming stripped 0 bases from V and 2 bases from J, with 14 bases between. From germline, CDR1 is SGDLS and CDR2 YYNGEE. CDR3 nucleotides: TGTGCCAGCAGCGTAGGAGGTAGTGGGGCCAACTATGGCTACACCTTC. Translation: CASSVGGSGANYGYTF. Looking up the rest from reference TRBV9 and TRBJ1-2 gives the full variable domain: DSGVTQTPKHLITATGQRVTLRCSPRSGDLSVYWYQQSLDQGLQFLIQYYNGEERAKGNILERFSAQQFPDLHSELNLSSLELGDSALYFCASSVGGSGANYGYTFGSGTRLTVV.

The rearrangement links TRBV19 to TRBJ2-1; the D is unclear. CDR3 length: 12 amino acids. V lost 0 bases and J 8 bases, leaving 5 bases between the germline ends. Germline lookup yields CDR1 LNHDA and CDR2 SQIVND (reference sequence). DNA for the CDR3: TGTGCCAGTAGTATAGATGGATATGAGCAGTTCTTC. This translates into CASSIDGYEQFF.

The chain links TRBV19 to TRBJ1-1; 7 positions agree with TRBD1. V gave up 5 bases and J gave up 5 bases; unmatched junction bases: 14. Germline CDR1 and CDR2: LNHDA and SQIVND (reference sequence). The CDR3 consists of 16 residues. This CDR3 is CASSPGQLFTWTEAFF. The CDR3 DNA reads as TGTGCCAGTAGTCCGGGACAGCTTTTCACGTGGACTGAAGCTTTCTTT. Drawing the rest from reference TRBV19 and TRBJ1-1, the complete variable domain is DGGITQSPKYLFRKEGQNVTLSCEQNLNHDAMYWYRQDPGQGLRLIYYSQIVNDFQKGDIAEGYSVSREKKESFPLTVTSAQKNPTAFYLCASSPGQLFTWTEAFFGQGTRLTVV.